Included here is one T cell receptor (beta chain) sequence, with context. This clone was detected only a few times. No cognate antigen has been identified for it. Within one base of it there is no much larger clone, and no base qualities were kept. The entire amount of isolated RNA was reverse transcribed using the High Capacity cDNA Reverse Transcription Kit, so the sequenced TCRB transcripts were expressed ones. Deep immunoSEQ sequencing was performed on naive, central memory and regulatory T cell samples, with an average of around 3.5 million total reads per sample. After sorted cells were lysed in RLT buffer, RNA was extracted with DNase-treated RNeasy Micro or Mini kits, with the choice depending on cell number. To prevent cross-contamination, each cell subset was processed individually, whereas patient and healthy donor samples were processed jointly. The immunoSEQ multiplex PCR was used to amplify TCRB sequences from cDNA, yielding 87-bp fragments that span the CDR3 region. Sequencing of the amplicons was performed on the Illumina HiSeq platform. The paper's data handling went like this. PCR bias was corrected computationally using synthetic template baselines, and reads within Hamming distance 2 were collapsed, with unmergeable singletons discarded. By aligning reads against IMGT, V, D and J genes, CDR3 length, and insertions or deletions at six rearrangement sites were assigned. Within each subset, clonotype counts were normalized to the number of sorted cells before true diversity and Gini coefficients were calculated with the tcR R package. The overlap coefficient, calculated on TCRB nucleotide sequences, was used to quantify repertoire sharing. Out-of-frame TCRB sequences from naive cells were analyzed as a proxy for the pre-selection repertoire. In its TCRdb copy, this immuneACCESS table keeps in-frame sequences only and misses some clones. Where compared with another copy, unresolved V genes explain less than half of these, and the others have no known cause. The V and J calls and clone size are taken from that table; D and trimming were inferred from the DNA. This sample holds under 900,000 clones; roughly 15% were observed only once. The ten biggest clones cover around 0.02% of the sample.

V trim: 6 bases; J trim: 1 base; unmatched bases: 6. Including the terminal cysteine and phenylalanine, the CDR3 comprises 16 residues. Only the CDR3 DNA is retained, 48 bases long and in frame from the first base. Sequences MDHEN (CDR1) and SYDVKM (CDR2) are obtained from the germline V gene. Each donor gave one peripheral blood draw, roughly 120 mL on average, collected into heparinised tubes. Naive, central memory, regulatory and stem cell-like memory CD4+ T cells were sorted on a BD FACSAria II using a panel including CD45RO, CCR7, CD25, CD127, CD95 and CD27. All sorted populations exceeded 95% purity. PBMCs were separated immediately by Lymphoprep density gradient centrifugation and were stained directly, without being cultured. So that batch effects would be minimized, each experiment stained and sorted samples in pairs, pairing one healthy donor with one patient. The record originates from a study of beta chain features in type 1 diabetes (dated by TCRdb to the late 2010s). For context, the study as a whole: Patients and healthy donors did not differ in mean age, gender distribution, total cell number or subset yield. A total of 100 million to 140 million sorted cells were examined across all samples, and the number of cells per subset was strongly correlated with RNA yield. In the study, TCRB repertoires of sorted circulating CD4+ T cell subsets from recently diagnosed type 1 diabetes patients were compared with those of matched healthy donors. Whereas all 30 or so donors provided naive and central memory subsets, regulatory and stem cell-like memory subsets were isolated from just 8 patients and roughly eight healthy donors.

General study outcomes and caveats: Because cDNA was sequenced instead of genomic DNA, activated cells with high expression could be over-represented, although the groups did not differ in activation or CD3 levels. Patients with type 1 diabetes made fewer insertions and deleted more nucleotides at VDJ recombination sites, implying thymic rearrangement abnormalities. HLA sub-analyses involved small numbers of individuals, so any influence of HLA type on TCRB rearrangement remained unresolved. The naive, central memory and regulatory TCRB repertoires appeared to resemble one another more closely among patients than among healthy donors. A moderate but significant shortening of TCRB CDR3 length was observed in type 1 diabetes patients in all four CD4+ subsets. PCR may preferentially amplify shorter templates, but because patient and control samples were amplified and corrected together, any resulting skew would affect both groups equally.

Sample: naive CD4+ T cells from blood. The cell subset or site label on this specimen signifies: true naive CD4+ T cells. This clonotype was sampled from a woman under 30 in good health. The chain uses TRBV28 and TRBJ2-7; a stretch of 13 junction bases matches TRBD2. The DNA reads TGTGCCAGCAGCCGACTAGCGGGAGGAGGGTCCTACGAGCAGTACTTC. This gives the protein CASSRLAGGGSYEQYF.